The T cell receptor (beta chain) under discussion was sequenced for a study of T cell changes during pregnancy in multiple sclerosis. This table comes from immunoSEQ multiplex PCR, and its TCRdb copy is limited to in-frame clones, with some not included. In the table there are tens of thousands of clones, 75% to 90% of which are singletons. Germline loops: CDR1 LNHDA, CDR2 SQIVND (reference sequence). The CDR3 is 15 residues long. V shed 8 bases, J shed 9 bases, and the junction held 13 bases outside the gene matches. The sample in question was CD8+ T cells from peripheral blood mononuclear cells, obtained in the first trimester of pregnancy. The sequence was obtained from a female donor in good health, enrolled as a control in a pregnancy study. V and J are TRBV19 and TRBJ2-2, with 9 bases that match TRBD1. The CDR3 protein is CASQTGTGRARELFF. In nucleotides, the CDR3 is TGTGCCAGTCAAACCGGGACAGGGCGCGCCAGGGAGCTGTTTTTT. Complete variable domain (other parts from reference TRBV19 and TRBJ2-2): DGGITQSPKYLFRKEGQNVTLSCEQNLNHDAMYWYRQDPGQGLRLIYYSQIVNDFQKGDIAEGYSVSREKKESFPLTVTSAQKNPTAFYLCASQTGTGRARELFFGEGSRLTVL.